Listed below are T cell receptor beta chains from one sample, sequenced in a study of blood T cell repertoires in COVID-19. The method was immunoSEQ multiplex PCR; TCRdb's version includes in-frame clones alone and lacks a portion of them. The sample carries fewer than 250,000 clones, about 88% recorded once. Sequenced: peripheral blood. The receptors shown here come from a man aged 65 to 79 with acute or convalescent COVID-19. Each CDR3 is given with its conserved first and last residue. The order of the fields is V gene, CDR3 length, D gene, J gene, clone size, CDR3 protein, CDR3 DNA. A D gene is named only where the DNA matches it firmly. Only part of the rows carry a size: once, few, many, or a class if the clone is expanded.

V gene: TRBV28; CDR3 length: 13; D gene: TRBD1; J gene: TRBJ1-1; clone size: NA; CDR3 protein: CASRTGGRSEAFF; CDR3 DNA: TGTGCCAGCAGGACAGGGGGAAGGTCTGAAGCTTTCTTT
V gene: TRBV10-3; CDR3 length: 14; D gene: TRBD1; J gene: TRBJ1-2; clone size: NA; CDR3 protein: CAITSGTDFYGYTF; CDR3 DNA: TGTGCCATCACTTCCGGGACAGATTTCTATGGCTACACCTTC
V gene: TRBV2; CDR3 length: 14; D gene: NA; J gene: TRBJ1-1; clone size: once; CDR3 protein: CASSLAHPGTEAFF; CDR3 DNA: TGTGCCAGCAGTTTGGCACATCCGGGGACTGAAGCTTTCTTT
V gene: TRBV2; CDR3 length: 14; D gene: TRBD1; J gene: TRBJ1-4; clone size: once; CDR3 protein: CASSVQGAQEKLFF; CDR3 DNA: TGTGCCAGCAGCGTACAGGGGGCGCAAGAAAAACTGTTTTTT
V gene: TRBV11-2; CDR3 length: 14; D gene: NA; J gene: TRBJ2-3; clone size: NA; CDR3 protein: CASSSGLRTDTQYF; CDR3 DNA: TGTGCCAGCAGCTCGGGACTCCGCACAGATACGCAGTATTTT
V gene: TRBV5-5; CDR3 length: 19; D gene: TRBD1; J gene: TRBJ1-3; clone size: NA; CDR3 protein: CASSSLRGQGALSGNTIYF; CDR3 DNA: TGTGCCAGCAGCTCACTGCGCGGACAGGGGGCCCTTTCTGGAAACACCATATATTTT
V gene: TRBV18; CDR3 length: 15; D gene: NA; J gene: TRBJ1-1; clone size: NA; CDR3 protein: CASSPLGGTGTEAFF; CDR3 DNA: TGTGCCAGCTCACCCCTCGGGGGGACTGGCACTGAAGCTTTCTTT
V gene: TRBV6-4; CDR3 length: 16; D gene: TRBD2; J gene: TRBJ2-1; clone size: few; CDR3 protein: CASRNIAGPNYNEQFF; CDR3 DNA: TGTGCCAGCAGAAATATAGCGGGCCCGAACTACAATGAGCAGTTCTTC
V gene: TRBV6-5; CDR3 length: 12; D gene: NA; J gene: TRBJ1-2; clone size: NA; CDR3 protein: CASSFGGQSLFF; CDR3 DNA: TGTGCCAGCAGTTTTGGAGGACAGTCTCTCTTCTTC
V gene: TRBV28; CDR3 length: 16; D gene: TRBD2; J gene: TRBJ2-7; clone size: NA; CDR3 protein: CASSPLAGGPLYEQYF; CDR3 DNA: TGTGCCAGCAGTCCGCTAGCGGGAGGCCCCCTCTACGAGCAGTACTTC
V gene: TRBV5-1; CDR3 length: 14; D gene: NA; J gene: TRBJ2-7; clone size: once; CDR3 protein: CASRISGAWYEQYF; CDR3 DNA: TGCGCCAGCCGCATCTCAGGGGCGTGGTACGAGCAGTACTTC
V gene: TRBV7-3; CDR3 length: 14; D gene: NA; J gene: TRBJ2-6; clone size: NA; CDR3 protein: CASSSQAGANVLTF; CDR3 DNA: TGTGCCAGCAGCTCACAAGCTGGGGCCAACGTCCTGACTTTC
V gene: TRBV6-2/TRBV6-3; CDR3 length: 16; D gene: TRBD2; J gene: TRBJ2-7; clone size: few; CDR3 protein: CASSYSFGRAAYEQYF; CDR3 DNA: TGTGCCAGCAGTTACTCGTTCGGGAGGGCCGCCTACGAGCAGTACTTC
V gene: TRBV19; CDR3 length: 15; D gene: NA; J gene: TRBJ2-2; clone size: NA; CDR3 protein: CASGSGTIISGELFF; CDR3 DNA: TGTGCCAGTGGAAGCGGGACAATAATTTCGGGAGAGCTGTTTTTT
V gene: TRBV19; CDR3 length: 15; D gene: NA; J gene: TRBJ2-3; clone size: NA; CDR3 protein: CASSTKKDFTDTQYF; CDR3 DNA: TGTGCCAGTAGTACGAAAAAGGACTTCACAGATACGCAGTATTTT
V gene: TRBV18; CDR3 length: 13; D gene: NA; J gene: TRBJ1-1; clone size: NA; CDR3 protein: CASNQGTNTEAFF; CDR3 DNA: TGTGCCAGCAATCAGGGCACCAACACTGAAGCTTTCTTT
V gene: TRBV6-2/TRBV6-3; CDR3 length: 15; D gene: NA; J gene: TRBJ1-5; clone size: NA; CDR3 protein: CASSLQAGAGQPQHF; CDR3 DNA: TGTGCCAGCAGTCTCCAGGCAGGGGCCGGTCAGCCCCAGCATTTT